This T cell receptor (beta chain) is from a study of T-cell memory formation after mild COVID-19 (dated by TCRdb to 2020 to 2023). Background on the whole study: TCR sequence clusters from the two donors were found to be largely donor specific. Longitudinal TCRalpha and TCRbeta repertoire sequencing tracked T-cell clones expanding and contracting after mild COVID-19 in a couple of donors. The cohort comprised two young, previously healthy adult volunteers, one female and one male.

Relative to germline, V is 2 bases shorter and J is 7 bases shorter, with 12 bases between their ends. The CDR3 numbers 13 residues from cysteine through phenylalanine. CDR3 DNA is the only sequence kept; it has 39 bases, read in frame from the first base. Ficoll-Paque density gradient centrifugation was the method used to isolate PBMCs. Broader findings and caveats from the paper: Some responding clones were detected in pre-infection memory, suggesting pre-existing cross-reactive memory T cells joined the SARS-CoV-2 response. The second-wave clones that peaked on day 37 were not confirmed to be SARS-CoV-2 specific. Contracting CD4+ clones were located mainly in the CM and EM memory subsets, whereas CD8+ clones were found to be enriched in EMRA. Clones that contracted from day 15 to 85 showed balanced CD4/CD8 phenotypes, whereas a second wave of clones that expanded from day 15 to 37 leaned towards CD4+. Only a couple of mild cases were covered by the study, and larger cohorts that include severe cases with pre-infection samples were considered necessary.

TCRdb records Illumina NovaSeq 6000 as the sequencer. Using 5'RACE with constant-segment primers, TCRalpha and TCRbeta cDNA libraries were constructed, with sample barcodes and unique molecular identifiers added in the process. RNA was extracted from every sample with Trizol reagent. Amplification of the libraries took two PCR steps, and the second step added a second sample barcode plus Illumina TruSeq adapters. The libraries were sequenced on an Illumina NovaSeq using 2 x 150 bp paired-end reads. Per the source publication's procedure: With migec v1.2.7, reads were demultiplexed and then collapsed into UMI-guided consensus sequences. Using mixcr v2.1.11, UMI consensuses were aligned to TRA and TRB V and J templates and then assembled into clonotypes. A clonotype was counted as expanded or contracted only if both edgeR and NoisET called the change significant, with noise models trained on biological replicates. For edgeR calls, the cutoffs were a false discovery rate-adjusted p below 0.01 and a log2 fold-change threshold of 1. As an exploratory analysis of dynamics, max-normalized trajectories of the 1000 most abundant clonotypes were examined with PCA combined with hierarchical clustering. The CD4 or CD8 phenotype of responding clones was assigned using the separately sequenced CD4+ and CD8+ repertoires. TCRdb reprocessing: public reads trimmed at Q25 with fastp, clones called with MiXCR, in-frame beta chains kept. Rows merge per CDR3 protein into single entries with the most common DNA and genes. It is TCRdb's table, rather than the study itself, that gives the V and J calls and clone size. This sample is represented by 200,000 to 250,000 distinct CDR3 sequences; 15% of them were singletons. Together, the top ten hold 2% to 2.5% of the sample.

This clonotype has at least ten counts. Its antigen is currently not known. Base qualities were left out, and no much larger clone turns up one base away. The sequencing input was PBMCs or a T cell subset sorted from them (not recorded which). The rearrangement combines TRBV12-3 or TRBV12-4 with TRBJ2-7, with TRBD2 tentatively as D gene (5 bases match). The sequence was obtained from an adult woman who had mild COVID-19 (a few samples of this study predate the infection). The sample titles of this study are shuffled in the database, so cell type and time point are left out; the donor was told from shared clones. The CDR3 amino acid sequence is: CASSLNRGTEQYF. The nucleotide sequence reads as follows: TGTGCCAGCAGTTTAAACCGGGGAACGGAGCAGTACTTC.